This entry lists 7 T cell receptor beta chains sequenced from one sample in a study of vaccination effects on CD4 cells after COVID-19. The ViraFEST assay expanded antigen-specific CD4+ T cells with viral peptide pools before sequencing. The authors isolated CD4+ T cells after roughly eleven days of culture. Participants each got two BNT162b2 or mRNA-1273 vaccine doses. The protocol was immunoSEQ multiplex PCR, while the TCRdb copy is restricted to in-frame clones and leaves out a portion. Among 30,000 or so clones listed, 55% to 75% were seen once. These receptors are not linked to any known antigen. Sequencing used CD4+ T cells from PBMCs cultured with HCoV-NL63 spike peptides, obtained after COVID-19 vaccination. The receptors were gathered from a human donor who received a COVID-19 vaccine.

The CDR3 spells CASSYRGQVGYGYTF. CDR3 sequence (DNA): TGTGCCAGCAGTTACAGGGGACAGGTGGGGTATGGCTACACCTTC. The V call is TRBV6-5, the J call TRBJ1-2; 8 bases match TRBD1. The germline V gene has CDR1 MNHEY and CDR2 SVGAGI. V was pared by 2 bases and J by 5 bases, with 7 bases of the junction left unmatched. The CDR3 loop spans 15 amino acids.

J is TRBJ1-1 and V is TRBV2; possible D gene TRBD1, 6 bases. The V gene lost 0 bases and the J gene lost 11 bases, with 13 bases spanning the gap. There are 13 residues in the CDR3. From germline, CDR1 is SNHLY and CDR2 FYNNEI. The DNA for the CDR3 is TGTGCCAGCAGTGAAGCGCCGCAGGGGCTGGCTTTCTTT. It is translated as CASSEAPQGLAFF.

The chain has TRBV6-1 and TRBJ2-7; 8 bases match TRBD2. J was trimmed by 4 bases and V by 2 bases; bases with no gene match: 7. This CDR3 contains 15 residues. Per germline, CDR1 MNHNS and CDR2 SASEGT. CDR3 amino acids: CASSELGAGVYEQYF. The CDR3 DNA reads TGTGCCAGCAGTGAATTAGGAGCGGGAGTATACGAGCAGTACTTC.

The chain combines TRBV7-6 with TRBJ1-3; 9 nucleotides align to TRBD1. This CDR3 is built from 17 residues. Germline V gene sequence: CDR1 SGHVS, CDR2 FNYEAQ. Unmatched junction bases numbered 11, after V lost 1 base and J lost 7 bases. CDR3 residues: CASSLGPDRGIVNTIYF. Written as DNA, the CDR3 is TGTGCCAGCAGCTTAGGCCCAGACAGGGGGATCGTGAACACCATATATTTT. Filled out from reference TRBV7-6 and TRBJ1-3, the complete variable domain reads GAGVSQSPRYKVTKRGQDVALRCDPISGHVSLYWYRQALGQGPEFLTYFNYEAQQDKSGLPNDRFSAERPEGSISTLTIQRTEQRDSAMYRCASSLGPDRGIVNTIYFGEGSWLTVV.

This clone was counted between two and nine times. The rearrangement joins TRBV5-1 to TRBJ1-2; 8 bases are a match to TRBD1. J gave up 7 bases and V 0 bases, and 11 bases lay outside the gene matches. The CDR3 spans 16 residues. The germline CDR1 and CDR2 sequences are SGHRS and YFSETQ. CDR3 nucleotides: TGCGCCAGCAGCTTGGCCTCGACAGGGGAAAGAAGTGGCTACACCTTC. Residues: CASSLASTGERSGYTF.

The chain links TRBV5-1 to TRBJ2-3; the match to TRBD2 covers 9 bases. The CDR3 is 17 amino acids. V lost 0 bases and J lost 0; bases outside the gene matches: 5. CDR1 is SGHRS, CDR2 YFSETQ, per germline. The CDR3 sequence: CASSLAAGGASTDTQYF. For the CDR3, the DNA is TGCGCCAGCAGCTTGGCAGCGGGGGGTGCTAGCACAGATACGCAGTATTTT. The whole variable domain, filled in from reference TRBV5-1 and TRBJ2-3, reads KAGVTQTPRYLIKTRGQQVTLSCSPISGHRSVSWYQQTPGQGLQFLFEYFSETQRNKGNFPGRFSGRQFSNSRSEMNVSTLELGDSALYLCASSLAAGGASTDTQYFGPGTRLTVL.

The chain recombines TRBV6-5 with TRBJ1-2; D is ambiguous. From germline, CDR1 is MNHEY and CDR2 SVGAGI. The germline V and J ends were trimmed by 7 bases and 5 bases, with 17 bases remaining between them. The CDR3 runs 14 residues. CDR3 DNA: TGTGCCAGCAAAAAGACAACCGGGGAATATGGCTACACCTTC. The encoded protein is CASKKTTGEYGYTF.